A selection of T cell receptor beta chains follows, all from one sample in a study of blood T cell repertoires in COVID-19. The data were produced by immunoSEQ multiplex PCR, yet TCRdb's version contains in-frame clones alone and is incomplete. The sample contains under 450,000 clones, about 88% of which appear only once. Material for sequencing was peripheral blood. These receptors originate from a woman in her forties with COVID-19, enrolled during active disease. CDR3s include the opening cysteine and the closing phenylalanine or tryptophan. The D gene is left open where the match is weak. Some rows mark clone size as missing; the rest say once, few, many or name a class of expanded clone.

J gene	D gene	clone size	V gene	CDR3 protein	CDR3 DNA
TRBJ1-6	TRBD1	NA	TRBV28	CASSLFGPGTADIPGYNSPLHF	TGTGCCAGCAGTTTATTTGGCCCCGGGACAGCGGATATCCCAGGGTATAATTCACCCCTCCACTTT
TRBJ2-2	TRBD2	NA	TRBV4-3	CASSHYTSGNTGELFF	TGCGCCAGCAGCCATTATACTAGCGGGAACACCGGGGAGCTGTTTTTT
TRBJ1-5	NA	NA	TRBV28	CASSLGARINQPQHF	TGTGCCAGCAGTTTAGGGGCCAGGATCAATCAGCCCCAGCATTTT
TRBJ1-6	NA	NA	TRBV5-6	CASRGGGHYNSPLHF	TGTGCCAGCAGAGGCGGGGGACACTATAATTCACCCCTCCACTTT
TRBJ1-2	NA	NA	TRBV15	CATSRDFKEANTF	TGTGCCACCAGCAGAGATTTTAAGGAGGCAAACACCTTC
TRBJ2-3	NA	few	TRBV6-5	CASSHNQGADTQYF	TGTGCCAGCAGTCATAATCAGGGTGCAGATACGCAGTATTTT
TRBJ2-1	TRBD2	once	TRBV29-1	CSVGYRTSGSTHEQFF	TGCAGCGTCGGCTACCGGACTAGCGGGAGTACGCATGAGCAGTTCTTC
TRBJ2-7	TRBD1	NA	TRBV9	CASSVAGTDYEQYF	TGTGCCAGCAGCGTAGCTGGGACAGACTACGAGCAGTACTTC
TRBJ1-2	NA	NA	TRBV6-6	CASSRIGGDYGYTF	TGTGCCAGCAGTCGAATAGGGGGGGACTATGGCTACACCTTC
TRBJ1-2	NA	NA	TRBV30	CAWSQQDSYGYTF	TGTGCCTGGAGTCAACAAGACAGCTATGGCTACACCTTC
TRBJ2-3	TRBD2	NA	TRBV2	CASSETGLAEASSTDTQYF	TGTGCCAGCAGTGAAACGGGACTAGCGGAGGCCTCTAGCACAGATACGCAGTATTTT
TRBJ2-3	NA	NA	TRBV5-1	CASSYDTGTDTQYF	TGCGCCAGCAGCTATGACACAGGCACAGATACGCAGTATTTT
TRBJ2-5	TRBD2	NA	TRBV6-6	CASSYGAGGKETQYF	TGTGCCAGCAGTTACGGAGCGGGGGGAAAAGAGACCCAGTACTTC
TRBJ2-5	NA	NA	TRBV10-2	CASSLQETQYF	TGCGCCAGCAGTTTACAAGAGACCCAGTACTTC
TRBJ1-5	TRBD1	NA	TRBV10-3	CAISAQGQGSNQPQHF	TGTGCCATCAGTGCTCAAGGACAGGGATCCAATCAGCCCCAGCATTTT
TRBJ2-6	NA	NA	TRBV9	CASSRRAGANVLTF	TGTGCCAGCAGTCGACGGGCTGGGGCCAACGTCCTGACTTTC
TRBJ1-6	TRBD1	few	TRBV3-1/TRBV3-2	CASSPIPGQVKSPLHF	TGTGCCAGCAGCCCGATCCCAGGACAGGTGAAATCACCCCTCCACTTT
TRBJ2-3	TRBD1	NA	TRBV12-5	CASGLNRGADTQYF	TGTGCTAGTGGACTGAACAGGGGCGCAGATACGCAGTATTTT
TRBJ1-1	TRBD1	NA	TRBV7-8	CASSLWGTGNTEAFF	TGTGCCAGCAGCTTATGGGGGACAGGGAACACTGAAGCTTTCTTT
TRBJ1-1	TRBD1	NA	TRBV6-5	CASTYRGTAFF	TGTGCCAGCACCTACAGGGGTACAGCTTTCTTT
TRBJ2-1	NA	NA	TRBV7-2	CASRRDSGGEQFF	TGTGCCAGCAGGCGGGACTCCGGGGGTGAGCAGTTCTTC
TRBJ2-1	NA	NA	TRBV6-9	CASSAGRQEQFF	TGTGCCAGCAGCGCGGGACGGCAAGAGCAGTTCTTC
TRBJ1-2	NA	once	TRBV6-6	CASSYVGTNGYTF	TGTGCCAGCAGTTACGTCGGGACTAATGGCTACACCTTC
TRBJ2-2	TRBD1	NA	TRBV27	CASRLTGGPHGELFF	TGTGCCAGCCGACTGACAGGGGGCCCCCACGGGGAGCTGTTTTTT
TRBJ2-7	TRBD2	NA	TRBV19	CASSVKGLAGGSSYEQYF	TGTGCCAGTAGTGTAAAAGGACTAGCGGGAGGAAGCTCCTACGAGCAGTACTTC
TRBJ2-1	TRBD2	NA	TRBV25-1	CASSEYGGLAGVNEQFF	TGTGCCAGCAGTGAATATGGCGGACTAGCGGGAGTAAATGAGCAGTTCTTC
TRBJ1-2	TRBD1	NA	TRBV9	CASSVDGTASGGFSF	TGTGCCAGCAGCGTGGACGGGACAGCCAGTGGGGGTTTCTCCTTC
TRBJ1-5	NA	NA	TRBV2	CASNGRDNRGNQPQHF	TGTGCCAGCAATGGCCGGGACAACCGAGGGAATCAGCCCCAGCATTTT
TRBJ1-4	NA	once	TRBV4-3	CASSQVMYEKLFF	TGCGCCAGCAGCCAAGTCATGTATGAAAAACTGTTTTTT
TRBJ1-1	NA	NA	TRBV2	CASSLEEDTEAFF	TGTGCCAGCTCCCTCGAAGAGGACACTGAAGCTTTCTTT
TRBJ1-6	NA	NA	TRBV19	CASSIGGVSPLHF	TGTGCCAGTAGTATAGGCGGGGTTTCACCCCTCCACTTT
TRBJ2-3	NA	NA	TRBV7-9	CASSFISGSTDTQYF	TGTGCCAGCAGCTTTATAAGCGGTAGCACAGATACGCAGTATTTT
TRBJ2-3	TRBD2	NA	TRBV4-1	CASSSEVAGEDTQYF	TGCGCCAGCAGTTCTGAGGTAGCGGGAGAGGATACGCAGTATTTT
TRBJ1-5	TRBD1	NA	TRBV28	CASSVGQAPYSNQPQHF	TGTGCCAGCAGTGTAGGACAGGCCCCGTATAGCAATCAGCCCCAGCATTTT
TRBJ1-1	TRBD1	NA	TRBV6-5	CASRRTGDTEAFF	TGTGCCAGCAGGAGGACAGGGGACACTGAAGCTTTCTTT
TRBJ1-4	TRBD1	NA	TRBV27	CASSSRQGSWEKLFF	TGTGCCAGCAGTTCCCGACAGGGATCTTGGGAAAAACTGTTTTTT
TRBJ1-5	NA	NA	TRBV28	CASSSGYRGLNNQPQHF	TGTGCCAGCAGTTCGGGCTATAGAGGGTTAAACAATCAGCCCCAGCATTTT
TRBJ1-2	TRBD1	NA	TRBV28	CASSIYRGKGGYTF	TGTGCCAGCAGTATATACAGGGGGAAAGGTGGCTACACCTTC
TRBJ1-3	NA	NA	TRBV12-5	CASGKGEVAGNTIYF	TGTGCTAGTGGTAAGGGAGAGGTTGCTGGAAACACCATATATTTT
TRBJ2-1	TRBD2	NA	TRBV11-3	CASSSGTSKNEQFF	TGTGCCAGCAGCTCCGGGACTAGCAAGAATGAGCAGTTCTTC
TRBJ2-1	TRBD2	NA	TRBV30	CAWSSGRYEQFF	TGTGCCTGGTCTAGCGGGAGATATGAGCAGTTCTTC
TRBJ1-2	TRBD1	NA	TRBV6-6	CASSRGQGSNYGYTF	TGTGCCAGCAGTAGAGGACAGGGATCGAACTATGGCTACACCTTC